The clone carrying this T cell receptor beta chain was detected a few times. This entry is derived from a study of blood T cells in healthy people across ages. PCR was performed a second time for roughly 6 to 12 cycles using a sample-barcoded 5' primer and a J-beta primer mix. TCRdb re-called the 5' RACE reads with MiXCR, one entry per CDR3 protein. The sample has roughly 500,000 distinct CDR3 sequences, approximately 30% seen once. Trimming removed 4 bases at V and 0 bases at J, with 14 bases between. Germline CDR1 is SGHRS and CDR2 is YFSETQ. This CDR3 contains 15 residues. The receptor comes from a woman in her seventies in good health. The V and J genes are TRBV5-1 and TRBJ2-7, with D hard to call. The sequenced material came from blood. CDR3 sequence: CASSRSWSVSYEQYF. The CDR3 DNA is TGCGCCAGCAGCCGGAGCTGGTCCGTCTCCTACGAGCAGTACTTC.